The next 22 T cell receptor beta chains were all read from a single sample in a study of T cell repertoires in cytomegalovirus infection. From the reads, TCRdb called clonotypes with MiXCR, one entry per CDR3 protein. The sample lists more than 300,000 distinct CDR3 sequences, just under 35% seen once, with around an eighth in the top ten. No antigens are known for them. This specimen was cultured PBMCs, taken from culture after CMV antigen stimulation. The receptors come from a human donor in good health (CMV status not recorded). Some clones in this sample may be carry-over from other donors' samples.

A few counts support this clonotype. The chain links TRBV28 to TRBJ2-7; 9 bases agree with TRBD1. The ends lost 5 bases at V and 7 bases at J; junction bases unmatched: 6. The germline V gene encodes CDR1 MDHEN and CDR2 SYDVKM. This CDR3 spans 13 amino acids. CDR3: CASSLTGGREQYF. CDR3 DNA: TGTGCCAGCAGTCTTACAGGGGGCCGGGAGCAGTACTTC.

This clonotype came up a few times. The CDR3 DNA sequence: TGTGCCAGCAGCTTAGCGTCTCGCGGGAGGTTGTCAGATACGCAGTATTTT. Its translation is CASSLASRGRLSDTQYF. This chain links TRBV7-8 with TRBJ2-3; 8 bases align to TRBD2. The germline V gene encodes CDR1 SGHVS and CDR2 FQNEAQ. The CDR3 has 17 amino acids. V was clipped by 0 bases and J by 4 bases; unmatched bases: 9.

J is TRBJ1-4 and V is TRBV28; perhaps TRBD1 as D (6 bases). CDR1 is MDHEN, CDR2 SYDVKM, per germline. V was shortened by 5 bases and J by 8 bases, with 18 bases between the two germline ends. CDR3 length: 15 residues. Here the CDR3 reads CASSASQGMGEKLFF. For the CDR3, the DNA is TGTGCCAGCAGTGCGAGCCAGGGGATGGGGGAAAAACTGTTTTTT.

The rearrangement links TRBV29-1 to TRBJ2-3; perhaps TRBD2 as D (7 bases). The CDR3 runs to 13 residues. Germline V gives CDR1 SQVTM, CDR2 ANQGSEA. Trimming left V 8 bases short and J 5 bases short, with 17 bases between. CDR3 sequence reads: CSSRGGGRDTQYF. As DNA, the CDR3 is TGCAGCTCCCGCGGGGGCGGGAGAGATACGCAGTATTTT.

In its sample, this clonotype was seen a few times. The chain employs TRBV7-2 and TRBJ2-2, with TRBD2 matching over 7 bases. Germline-derived CDR1 and CDR2 are SGHTA and FQGNSA. This CDR3 comprises 15 residues. The trim removed 4 bases at V and 5 bases at J, leaving 7 bases unmatched. The CDR3 nucleotides are TGTGCCAGCAGCTGGGGAACGGGACTAACCGGGGAGCTGTTTTTT. This encodes CASSWGTGLTGELFF. The entire variable domain, with the rest obtained from reference TRBV7-2 and TRBJ2-2, is as follows: GAGVSQSPSNKVTEKGKDVELRCDPISGHTALYWYRQSLGQGLEFLIYFQGNSAPDKSGLPSDRFSAERTGGSVSTLTIQRTQQEDSAVYLCASSWGTGLTGELFFGEGSRLTVL.

The J gene is TRBJ2-2, the V gene TRBV6-6; TRBD2 matches 12 bases. In germline, CDR1 is MNHNY, CDR2 SVGAGI (reference sequence). V gave up 6 bases and J gave up 4 bases; unmatched junction bases: 6. The CDR3 sequence is 16 residues long. CDR3 in DNA: TGTGCCAGCAGACGTTCTAGCGGGAGGGCCACCGGGGAGCTGTTTTTT. Its translation: CASRRSSGRATGELFF.

This rearrangement joins TRBV28 to TRBJ2-4; D not certain. Germline V lookup: CDR1 MDHEN, CDR2 SYDVKM. The CDR3 has 12 amino acids. V gave up 3 bases and J gave up 2 bases, with 2 bases separating them. CDR3 bases: TGTGCCAGCAGTTTTACCAAAAACATTCAGTACTTC. Encoded protein: CASSFTKNIQYF. Supplemented by reference TRBV28 and TRBJ2-4, the full variable domain reads DVKVTQSSRYLVKRTGEKVFLECVQDMDHENMFWYRQDPGLGLRLIYFSYDVKMKEKGDIPEGYSVSREKKERFSLILESASTNQTSMYLCASSFTKNIQYFGAGTRLSVL.

The V gene is TRBV6-2 or TRBV6-3, the J gene TRBJ2-1, with D possibly TRBD1 on 5 matching bases. Germline values: CDR1 MNHEY, CDR2 SVGEGT. The CDR3 totals 14 residues. V was pared by 4 bases and J by 9 bases, with 16 bases between. The CDR3 DNA sequence: TGTGCCAGCAGTTTCCCTTCGACTGGGGCTGAGCAGTTCTTC. Translating gives CASSFPSTGAEQFF.

This chain links TRBV27 with TRBJ1-1; 7 bases line up with TRBD1. V shed 6 bases, J shed 3 bases, and the junction held 7 bases outside the gene matches. The CDR3 runs 14 residues. Germline assignment: CDR1 MNHEY and CDR2 SMNVEV (reference sequence). CDR3 in DNA: TGTGCCAGCAGGCCACAGGGGAGGGACACTGAAGCTTTCTTT. This sequence encodes CASRPQGRDTEAFF.

This clonotype was seen more than once but under ten times. This chain uses TRBV11-2 with TRBJ2-5; 9 nucleotides align to TRBD2. Per germline, CDR1 SGHAT and CDR2 FQNNGV. After removal of 5 bases from V and 5 bases from J, the junction contained 9 bases not matched to a gene. The CDR3 consists of 15 residues. Here the CDR3 reads CASSQAAGGGETQYF. In DNA, the CDR3 is TGTGCCAGCAGCCAGGCAGCGGGAGGAGGGGAGACCCAGTACTTC.

This clonotype was picked up a small number of times. V is TRBV4-3 and J is TRBJ2-1; perhaps TRBD2 as D (5 bases). Trimming removed 1 base at V and 4 bases at J, with 14 bases between. This CDR3 is 16 amino acids long. The germline CDR1 and CDR2 sequences are LGHNA and YSLEER. CDR3 coding DNA: TGCGCCAGCAGCCAAGGTCAGGCGGGTAGATACAATGAGCAGTTCTTC. This encodes CASSQGQAGRYNEQFF.

This clonotype has a single count. The chain links TRBV5-1 to TRBJ1-1; D might be TRBD1 (6 bases). Trimming took 2 bases from V and 2 from J, leaving 16 bases between them. Germline V gene lookup returns CDR1 SGHRS and CDR2 YFSETQ. The CDR3 has 16 amino acids. CDR3 loop: CASSFNRARGNTEAFF. For the CDR3, the DNA is TGCGCCAGCAGCTTTAACAGGGCGCGGGGAAACACTGAAGCTTTCTTT.

There are a few counts of this clonotype. This chain's CDR3 is CASSLDRGRQETQYF. As DNA, the CDR3 is TGTGCCAGCAGCCTGGACAGGGGGCGACAAGAGACCCAGTACTTC. The chain employs TRBV7-8 and TRBJ2-5; TRBD1 matches at 11 bases. The length of the CDR3 is 15 residues. With V trimmed by 5 bases and J by 2 bases, 4 bases remained unmatched. Germline assignment: CDR1 SGHVS and CDR2 FQNEAQ.

The table lists this clonotype with a few counts. The gene calls are TRBV6-2 or TRBV6-3 and TRBJ2-7; the match to TRBD2 covers 10 bases. V was pared by 5 bases and J by 4 bases, with 8 bases of the junction left unmatched. Germline values: CDR1 MNHEY, CDR2 SVGEGT. CDR3 length equals 15 residues. DNA of the CDR3: TGTGCCAGCAGTCCCATTGCTAGCGGGAGTTACGAGCAGTACGTC. The encoded protein is CASSPIASGSYEQYV.

This chain links TRBV12-3 or TRBV12-4 with TRBJ2-7; tentative D call: TRBD2 (5 bases). CDR3 length: 16 residues. V dropped 6 bases and J dropped 5 bases, with 23 bases sitting between them. This CDR3 is CASRPDEGFPRDEQYF. CDR3 nucleotides: TGTGCCAGCAGACCGGACGAGGGATTCCCCCGAGACGAGCAGTACTTC.

This chain connects TRBV6-1 to TRBJ2-3, with D perhaps matching TRBD2 (6 bases). The germline gives CDR1 MNHNS, CDR2 SASEGT. V lost 1 base and J 4 bases, leaving 15 bases between the germline ends. The CDR3 spans 16 residues. The CDR3 protein is CASSEVGTQGADTQYF. The CDR3 nucleotides read TGTGCCAGCAGTGAAGTGGGGACTCAGGGTGCAGATACGCAGTATTTT.

This chain joins TRBV11-2 and TRBJ1-1; D uncertain. The CDR3 contains 14 residues. CDR1 SGHAT and CDR2 FQNNGV come from the germline V gene. V lost 1 base to trimming and J lost 1 base, with 7 bases between them. The CDR3 DNA is TGTGCCAGCAGCTTAGTTGGGCAGAACACTGAAGCTTTCTTT. This translates into CASSLVGQNTEAFF. Combining the CDR3 with reference TRBV11-2 and TRBJ1-1 gives the whole variable domain EAGVAQSPRYKIIEKRQSVAFWCNPISGHATLYWYQQILGQGPKLLIQFQNNGVVDDSQLPKDRFSAERLKGVDSTLKIQPAKLEDSAVYLCASSLVGQNTEAFFGQGTRLTVV.

V and J are TRBV6-1 and TRBJ2-1; the D is unclear. Trimming left V 6 bases short and J 5 bases short, with 5 bases between. The CDR3 has 11 amino acids. From germline, CDR1 is MNHNS and CDR2 SASEGT. CDR3: CASRLNNEQFF. The CDR3 DNA sequence: TGTGCCAGCAGACTCAACAATGAGCAGTTCTTC.

This clonotype was seen a few times. The chain carries TRBV28 and TRBJ1-3; D is unclear. This CDR3 is 14 amino acids long. The V end was cut by 7 bases, the J end by 4 bases, with 14 bases between. CDR1 MDHEN and CDR2 SYDVKM come from the germline V gene. CDR3 coding DNA: TGTGCCAGCACAGGAGAAGAAGTGGGAAACACCATATATTTT. Protein: CASTGEEVGNTIYF.

This clonotype showed up just a few times. V gene TRBV12-3 or TRBV12-4 combines with J gene TRBJ2-3; possible D gene TRBD1, 5 bases. CDR3 length: 12 amino acids. Trimming took 3 bases from V and 6 from J, leaving 7 bases between them. The CDR3 loop is CASSFHRDTQYF. In DNA, the CDR3 is TGTGCCAGCAGTTTCCACAGGGATACGCAGTATTTT.

This clonotype was detected many times. The chain combines TRBV7-2 with TRBJ2-1, with a tentative D call TRBD2 (6 bases). CDR1 is SGHTA, CDR2 FQGNSA, per germline. V was clipped by 1 base and J by 8 bases, with 21 bases between them. The CDR3 is made up of 17 amino acids. This CDR3 is CASSLEPGTPARDEQFF. The CDR3 DNA follows: TGTGCCAGCAGCTTAGAGCCCGGGACTCCTGCTAGGGATGAGCAGTTCTTC. Complete variable domain (other parts from reference TRBV7-2 and TRBJ2-1): GAGVSQSPSNKVTEKGKDVELRCDPISGHTALYWYRQSLGQGLEFLIYFQGNSAPDKSGLPSDRFSAERTGGSVSTLTIQRTQQEDSAVYLCASSLEPGTPARDEQFFGPGTRLTVL.

The V and J genes are TRBV12-3 or TRBV12-4 and TRBJ2-2, with D unresolved. V dropped 8 bases and J dropped 6 bases, with 10 bases sitting between them. The CDR3 is 12 residues long. Here the CDR3 reads CASGPRAGELFF. The DNA for the CDR3 is TGTGCCAGCGGCCCCCGCGCCGGGGAGCTGTTTTTT.